This paragraph reports one T cell receptor (beta chain). Antigen unknown. TCRdb independently ran MiXCR on the RT-PCR reads; one entry per CDR3 protein. The data show 700,000 to 800,000 distinct CDR3 sequences, less than 20% seen once. The entry originates in a study of response to subunit inactivated influenza vaccine. CDR3 length: 16 residues. Trimming cost V 4 bases and J 0 bases, with 16 bases left between them. From germline, CDR1 is SGHAT and CDR2 FQDESV (reference sequence). Broader study findings: The authors suggested that every seasonal influenza vaccination recruits few new T cells.

This clonotype was sampled from a man aged 50-60 years who received an inactivated influenza vaccine. The gene calls are TRBV11-1 and TRBJ2-7; D gene unclear. The material was PBMCs from blood, obtained roughly 5 days after vaccination. CDR3 DNA: TGTGCCAGCAGCTCCCTCGGATCAGGCCGCTCCTACGAGCAGTACTTC. The encoded protein is CASSSLGSGRSYEQYF.